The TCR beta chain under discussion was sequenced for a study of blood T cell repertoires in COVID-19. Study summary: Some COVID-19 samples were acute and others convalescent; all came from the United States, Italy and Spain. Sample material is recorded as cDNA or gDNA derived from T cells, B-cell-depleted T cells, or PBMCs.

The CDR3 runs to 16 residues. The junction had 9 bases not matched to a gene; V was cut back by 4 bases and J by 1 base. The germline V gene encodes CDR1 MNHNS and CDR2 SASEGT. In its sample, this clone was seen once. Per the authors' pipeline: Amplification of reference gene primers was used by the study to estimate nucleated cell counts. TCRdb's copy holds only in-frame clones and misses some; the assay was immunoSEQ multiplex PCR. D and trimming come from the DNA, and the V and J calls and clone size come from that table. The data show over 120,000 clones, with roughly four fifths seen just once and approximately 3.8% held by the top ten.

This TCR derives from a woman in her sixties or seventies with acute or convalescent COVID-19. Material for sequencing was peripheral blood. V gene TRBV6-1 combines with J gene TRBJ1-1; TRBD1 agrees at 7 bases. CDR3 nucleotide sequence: TGTGCCAGCAGTGCGTTATACAGGGGACGGAACACTGAAGCTTTCTTT. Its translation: CASSALYRGRNTEAFF.